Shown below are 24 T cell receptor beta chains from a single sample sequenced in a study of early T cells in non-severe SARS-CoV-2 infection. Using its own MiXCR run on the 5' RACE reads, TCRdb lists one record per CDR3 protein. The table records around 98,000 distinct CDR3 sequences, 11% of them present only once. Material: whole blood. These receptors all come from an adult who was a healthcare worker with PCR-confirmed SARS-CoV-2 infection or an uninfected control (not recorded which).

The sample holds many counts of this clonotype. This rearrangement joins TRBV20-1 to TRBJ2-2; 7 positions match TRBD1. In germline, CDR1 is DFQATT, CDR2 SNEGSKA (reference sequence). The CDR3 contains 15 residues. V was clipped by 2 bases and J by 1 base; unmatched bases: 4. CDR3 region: CSARKDRWNTGELFF. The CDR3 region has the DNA TGCAGTGCTAGAAAGGACAGGTGGAACACCGGGGAGCTGTTTTTT.

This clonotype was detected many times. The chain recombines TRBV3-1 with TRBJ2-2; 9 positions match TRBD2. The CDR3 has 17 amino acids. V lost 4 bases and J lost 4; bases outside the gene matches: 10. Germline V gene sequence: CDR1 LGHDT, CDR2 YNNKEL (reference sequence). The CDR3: CASSPLRLAGTTGELFF. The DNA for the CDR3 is TGTGCCAGCAGCCCCTTACGGCTAGCGGGAACCACCGGGGAGCTGTTTTTT.

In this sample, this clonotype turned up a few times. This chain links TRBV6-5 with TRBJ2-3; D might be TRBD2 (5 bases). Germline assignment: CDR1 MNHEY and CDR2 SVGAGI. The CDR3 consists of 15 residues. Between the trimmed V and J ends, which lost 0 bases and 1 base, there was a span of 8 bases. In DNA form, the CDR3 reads TGTGCCAGCAGTTACTCGAACGGGGGCACAGATACGCAGTATTTT. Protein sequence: CASSYSNGGTDTQYF.

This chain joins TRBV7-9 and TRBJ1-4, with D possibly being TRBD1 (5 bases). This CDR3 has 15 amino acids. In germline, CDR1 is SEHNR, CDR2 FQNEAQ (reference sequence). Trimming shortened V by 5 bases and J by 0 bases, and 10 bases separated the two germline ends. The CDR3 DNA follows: TGTGCCAGCAGCCTGCGACAGTCAACTAATGAAAAACTGTTTTTT. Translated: CASSLRQSTNEKLFF.

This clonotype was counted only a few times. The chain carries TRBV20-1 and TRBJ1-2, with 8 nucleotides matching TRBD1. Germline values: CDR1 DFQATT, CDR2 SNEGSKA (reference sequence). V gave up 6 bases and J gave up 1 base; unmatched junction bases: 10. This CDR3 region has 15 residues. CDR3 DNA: TGCAGTGCAGTTGGGGACAGGCTGAATAACTATGGCTACACCTTC. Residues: CSAVGDRLNNYGYTF.

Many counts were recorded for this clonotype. The CDR3 sequence is CSAQSGTVAETQYF. In DNA, the CDR3 is TGCAGTGCTCAATCCGGGACGGTGGCGGAGACCCAGTACTTC. The chain employs TRBV20-1 and TRBJ2-5; D possibly uses TRBD1 or TRBD2 (5 bases each). There are 14 residues in the CDR3. CDR1 is DFQATT and CDR2 is SNEGSKA in the germline V gene (reference sequence). The V gene lost 5 bases and the J gene lost 5 bases, with 18 bases spanning the gap.

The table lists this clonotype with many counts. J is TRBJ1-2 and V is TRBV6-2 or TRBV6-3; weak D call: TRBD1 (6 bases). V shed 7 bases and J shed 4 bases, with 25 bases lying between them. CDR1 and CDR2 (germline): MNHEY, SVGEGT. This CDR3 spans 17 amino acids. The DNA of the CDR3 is TGTGCCAGCACCTCCATCGATTACAGGGCTTCTGCCTATGGCTACACCTTC. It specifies CASTSIDYRASAYGYTF.

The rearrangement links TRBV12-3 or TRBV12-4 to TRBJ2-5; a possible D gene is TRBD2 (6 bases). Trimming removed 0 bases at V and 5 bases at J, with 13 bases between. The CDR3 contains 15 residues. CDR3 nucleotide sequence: TGTGCCAGCAGTTTAGCACGCGGGGCGGGGGAGACCCAGTACTTC. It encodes CASSLARGAGETQYF.

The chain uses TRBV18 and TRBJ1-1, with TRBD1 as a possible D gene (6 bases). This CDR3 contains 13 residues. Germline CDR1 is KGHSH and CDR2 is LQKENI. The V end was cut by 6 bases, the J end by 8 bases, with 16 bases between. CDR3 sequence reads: CASSPQGFLEAFF. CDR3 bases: TGTGCCAGCTCTCCCCAGGGGTTTTTGGAAGCTTTCTTT.

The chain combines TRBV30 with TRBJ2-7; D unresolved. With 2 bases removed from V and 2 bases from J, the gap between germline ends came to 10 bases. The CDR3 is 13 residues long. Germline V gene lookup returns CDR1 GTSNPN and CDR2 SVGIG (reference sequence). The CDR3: CAWSWKAPYEQYF. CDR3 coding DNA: TGTGCCTGGAGTTGGAAGGCCCCCTACGAGCAGTACTTC. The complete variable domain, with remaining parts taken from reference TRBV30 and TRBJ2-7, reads SQTIHQWPATLVQPVGSPLSLECTVEGTSNPNLYWYRQAAGRGLQLLFYSVGIGQISSEVPQNLSASRPQDRQFILSSKKLLLSDSGFYLCAWSWKAPYEQYFGPGTRLTVT.

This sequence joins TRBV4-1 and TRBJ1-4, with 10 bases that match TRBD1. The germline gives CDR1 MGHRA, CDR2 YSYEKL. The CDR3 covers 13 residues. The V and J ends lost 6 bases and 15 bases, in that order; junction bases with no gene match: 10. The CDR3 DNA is TGCGCCAGCAGTCTAAACTCCGGGACAGGGGTGTTTTTT. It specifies CASSLNSGTGVFF.

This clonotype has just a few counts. Written as DNA, the CDR3 is TGCAGTGCTAGAGAAACAGGGCTGTATAGCAATCAGCCCCAGCATTTT. Translating it yields CSARETGLYSNQPQHF. This chain links TRBV20-1 with TRBJ1-5; D is perhaps TRBD1 (6 bases). Trimming pared 0 bases from V and 0 bases from J, leaving 12 bases between. Germline V CDR1 and CDR2: DFQATT, SNEGSKA (reference sequence). The CDR3 is made up of 16 amino acids.

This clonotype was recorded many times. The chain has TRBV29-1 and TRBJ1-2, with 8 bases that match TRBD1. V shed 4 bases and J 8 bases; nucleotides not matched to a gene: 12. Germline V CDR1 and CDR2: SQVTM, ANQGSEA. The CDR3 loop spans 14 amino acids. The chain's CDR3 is CSVGQGRGYEGYTF. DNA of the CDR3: TGCAGCGTTGGACAGGGGCGGGGGTATGAGGGCTACACCTTC.

CDR3 sequence: CASSEDLGPYNEQFF. In DNA, the CDR3 is TGTGCCAGCAGTGAGGACTTAGGGCCCTACAATGAGCAGTTCTTC. The chain has TRBV2 and TRBJ2-1; D is possibly TRBD2 (5 bases). The V end was cut by 3 bases, the J end by 2 bases, with 11 bases between. CDR3 length: 15 amino acids. Per germline, CDR1 SNHLY and CDR2 FYNNEI.

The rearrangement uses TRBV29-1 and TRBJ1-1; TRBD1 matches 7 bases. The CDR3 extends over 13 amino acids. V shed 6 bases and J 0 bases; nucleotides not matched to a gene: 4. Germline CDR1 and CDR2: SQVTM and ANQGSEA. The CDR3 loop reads CSVGTALNTEAFF. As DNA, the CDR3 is TGCAGCGTAGGGACAGCTTTGAACACTGAAGCTTTCTTT.

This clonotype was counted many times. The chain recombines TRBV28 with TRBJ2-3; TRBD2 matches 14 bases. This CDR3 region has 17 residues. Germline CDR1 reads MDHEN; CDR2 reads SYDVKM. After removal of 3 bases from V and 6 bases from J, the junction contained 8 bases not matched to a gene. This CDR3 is CASSFAGLAGVRDTQYF. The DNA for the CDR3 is TGTGCCAGCAGTTTTGCGGGACTAGCGGGAGTCAGGGATACGCAGTATTTT. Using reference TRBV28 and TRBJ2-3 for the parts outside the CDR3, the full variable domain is DVKVTQSSRYLVKRTGEKVFLECVQDMDHENMFWYRQDPGLGLRLIYFSYDVKMKEKGDIPEGYSVSREKKERFSLILESASTNQTSMYLCASSFAGLAGVRDTQYFGPGTRLTVL.

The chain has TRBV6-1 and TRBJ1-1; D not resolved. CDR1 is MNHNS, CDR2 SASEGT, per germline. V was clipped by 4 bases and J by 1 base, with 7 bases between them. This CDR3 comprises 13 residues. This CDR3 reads CASSVSRNTEAFF. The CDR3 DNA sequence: TGTGCCAGCAGTGTCAGTCGGAACACTGAAGCTTTCTTT.

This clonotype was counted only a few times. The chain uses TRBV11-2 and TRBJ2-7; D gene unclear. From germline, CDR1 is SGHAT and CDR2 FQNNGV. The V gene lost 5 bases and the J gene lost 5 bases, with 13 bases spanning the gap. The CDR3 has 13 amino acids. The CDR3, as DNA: TGTGCCAGCAGCCCCGACCCCGTCAACGAGCAGTACTTC. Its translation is CASSPDPVNEQYF.

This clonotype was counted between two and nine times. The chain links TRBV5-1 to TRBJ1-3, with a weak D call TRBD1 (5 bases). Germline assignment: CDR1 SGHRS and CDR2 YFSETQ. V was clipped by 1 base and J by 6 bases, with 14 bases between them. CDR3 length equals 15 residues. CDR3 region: CASSLSGDQENTIYF. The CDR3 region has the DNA TGCGCCAGCAGCTTGAGCGGGGACCAGGAAAACACCATATATTTT.

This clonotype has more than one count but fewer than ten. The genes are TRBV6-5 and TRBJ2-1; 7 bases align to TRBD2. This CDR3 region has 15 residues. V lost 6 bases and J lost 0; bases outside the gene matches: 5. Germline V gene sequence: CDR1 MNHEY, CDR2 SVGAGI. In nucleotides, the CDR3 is TGTGCCAGCAGCCTAAGCGGGGCCTCCTACAATGAGCAGTTCTTC. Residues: CASSLSGASYNEQFF.

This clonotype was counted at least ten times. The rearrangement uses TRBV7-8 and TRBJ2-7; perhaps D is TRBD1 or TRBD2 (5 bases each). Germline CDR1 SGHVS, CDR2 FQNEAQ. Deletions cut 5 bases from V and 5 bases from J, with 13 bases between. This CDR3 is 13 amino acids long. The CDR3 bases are TGTGCCAGCAGCGGGGGACCCCGCCACGAGCAGTACTTC. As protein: CASSGGPRHEQYF. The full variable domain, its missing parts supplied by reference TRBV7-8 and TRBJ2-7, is GAGVSQSPRYKVAKRGQDVALRCDPISGHVSLFWYQQALGQGPEFLTYFQNEAQLDKSGLPSDRFFAERPEGSVSTLKIQRTQQEDSAVYLCASSGGPRHEQYFGPGTRLTVT.

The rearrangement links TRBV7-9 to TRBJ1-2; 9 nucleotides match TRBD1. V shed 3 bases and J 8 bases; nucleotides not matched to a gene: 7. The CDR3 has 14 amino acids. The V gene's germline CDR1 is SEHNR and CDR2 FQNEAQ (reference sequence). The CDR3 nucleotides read TGTGCCAGCAGCTTGGGACAGGGTCCCCTCGGCTACACCTTC. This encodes CASSLGQGPLGYTF. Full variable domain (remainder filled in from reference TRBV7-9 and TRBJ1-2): DTGVSQNPRHKITKRGQNVTFRCDPISEHNRLYWYRQTLGQGPEFLTYFQNEAQLEKSRLLSDRFSAERPKGSFSTLEIQRTEQGDSAMYLCASSLGQGPLGYTFGSGTRLTVV.

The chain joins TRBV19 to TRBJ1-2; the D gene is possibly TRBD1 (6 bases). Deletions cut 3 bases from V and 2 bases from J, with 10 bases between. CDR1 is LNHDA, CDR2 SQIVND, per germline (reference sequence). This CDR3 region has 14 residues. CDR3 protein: CASSIERGNYGYTF. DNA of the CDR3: TGTGCCAGTAGTATCGAAAGGGGGAACTATGGCTACACCTTC. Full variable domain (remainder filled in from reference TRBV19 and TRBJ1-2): DGGITQSPKYLFRKEGQNVTLSCEQNLNHDAMYWYRQDPGQGLRLIYYSQIVNDFQKGDIAEGYSVSREKKESFPLTVTSAQKNPTAFYLCASSIERGNYGYTFGSGTRLTVV.

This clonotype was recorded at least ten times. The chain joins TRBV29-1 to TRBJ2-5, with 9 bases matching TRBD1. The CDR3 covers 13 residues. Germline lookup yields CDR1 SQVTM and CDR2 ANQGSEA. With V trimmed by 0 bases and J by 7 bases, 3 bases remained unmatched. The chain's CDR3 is CSVEEQGAGTQYF. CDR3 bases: TGCAGCGTTGAAGAACAGGGGGCTGGGACCCAGTACTTC.